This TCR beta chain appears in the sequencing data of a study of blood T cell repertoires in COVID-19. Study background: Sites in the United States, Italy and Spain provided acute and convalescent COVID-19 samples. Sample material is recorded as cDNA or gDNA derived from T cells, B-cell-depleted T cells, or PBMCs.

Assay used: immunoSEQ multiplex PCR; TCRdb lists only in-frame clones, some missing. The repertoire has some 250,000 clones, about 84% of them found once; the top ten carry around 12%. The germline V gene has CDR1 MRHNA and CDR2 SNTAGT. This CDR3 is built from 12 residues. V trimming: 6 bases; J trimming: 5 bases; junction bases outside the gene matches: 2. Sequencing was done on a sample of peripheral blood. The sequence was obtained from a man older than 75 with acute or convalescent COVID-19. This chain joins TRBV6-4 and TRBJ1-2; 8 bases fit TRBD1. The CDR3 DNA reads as TGTGCCAGCAGCGACAGGGGATATGGCTACACCTTC. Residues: CASSDRGYGYTF.